This TCR beta chain was sequenced during a study of T cell repertoires in cytomegalovirus infection. Study details: Through public TCR beta signatures, both CMV infection and matching HLA type were indicated.

Findings and limits, study-wide: Totalled public TCR beta family frequency picked out people who carried CMV plus the relevant HLA. Dominating the ex vivo response were HLA-C-restricted CMV-specific TCR beta clonotypes.

TCRdb recomputed calls from the reads with MiXCR, one row per CDR3 protein. Of about 140,000 distinct CDR3 sequences listed, approximately 5.9% were seen once; the top ten hold about a sixth. The V and J ends lost 5 bases and 4 bases respectively, with 14 bases between them. This CDR3 has 14 residues. As to this clonotype: Its specificity is unknown.

Input material: PBMCs. J is TRBJ2-5 and V is TRBV12-3 or TRBV12-4, with unresolved D. This TCR derives from a human donor in good health (CMV status not recorded). Some clones in this sample may be carry-over from other donors' samples. CDR3 sequence reads: CASSPPDALETQYF. The CDR3, as DNA: TGTGCCAGCAGTCCCCCGGACGCGTTAGAGACCCAGTACTTC.